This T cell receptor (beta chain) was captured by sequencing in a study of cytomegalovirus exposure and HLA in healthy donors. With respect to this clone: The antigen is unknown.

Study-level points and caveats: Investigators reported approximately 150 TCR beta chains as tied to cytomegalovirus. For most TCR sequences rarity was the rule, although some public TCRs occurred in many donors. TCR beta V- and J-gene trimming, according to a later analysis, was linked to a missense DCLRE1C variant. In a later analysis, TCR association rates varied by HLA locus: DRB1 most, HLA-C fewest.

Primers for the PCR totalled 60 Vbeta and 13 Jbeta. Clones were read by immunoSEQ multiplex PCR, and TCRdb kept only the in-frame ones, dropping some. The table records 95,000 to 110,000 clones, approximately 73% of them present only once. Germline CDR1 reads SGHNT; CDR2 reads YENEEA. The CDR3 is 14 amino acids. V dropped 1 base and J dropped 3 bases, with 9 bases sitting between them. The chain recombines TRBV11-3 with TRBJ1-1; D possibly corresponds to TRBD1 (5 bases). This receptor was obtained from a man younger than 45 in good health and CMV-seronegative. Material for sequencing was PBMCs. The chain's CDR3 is CASSLGTRDTEAFF. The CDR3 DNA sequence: TGTGCCAGCAGCTTAGGGACCAGGGACACTGAAGCTTTCTTT.